This T cell receptor beta chain stems from a study of blood T cells in healthy people across ages. Study observations and caveats: PBMC samples, being unsorted, prevented any conclusive comparison of naive and antigen-experienced cells. While age rose, TCR beta diversity per million T cells dropped in a roughly linear way.

As concerns this clonotype: Its antigen is undetermined. Mismatch with germline at one junction end may stem from a read error.

In germline, CDR1 is MNHEY, CDR2 SMNVEV (reference sequence). The CDR3 is made up of 17 amino acids. The use of a sample-barcoded 5' primer and a J-beta primer mix characterized a second PCR of about 6 to 11 cycles. The template-switch adaptor, which had 12 random nucleotides, put a tag on each cDNA molecule. TCRdb analysed the 5' RACE reads with MiXCR anew, one entry per CDR3 protein. The table records hundreds of thousands of distinct CDR3 sequences, around half of them present only once. The sequencing input was blood. This rearrangement joins TRBV27 to TRBJ2-2, with 9 bases that match TRBD1. The clonotype comes from a man older than 75 in good health. In DNA form, the CDR3 reads TGTGCCAGCAGCTTATCGGGGACAGGGACCAACACCGGGGAGCTGTTTTTT. Translating gives CASSLSGTGTNTGELFF.